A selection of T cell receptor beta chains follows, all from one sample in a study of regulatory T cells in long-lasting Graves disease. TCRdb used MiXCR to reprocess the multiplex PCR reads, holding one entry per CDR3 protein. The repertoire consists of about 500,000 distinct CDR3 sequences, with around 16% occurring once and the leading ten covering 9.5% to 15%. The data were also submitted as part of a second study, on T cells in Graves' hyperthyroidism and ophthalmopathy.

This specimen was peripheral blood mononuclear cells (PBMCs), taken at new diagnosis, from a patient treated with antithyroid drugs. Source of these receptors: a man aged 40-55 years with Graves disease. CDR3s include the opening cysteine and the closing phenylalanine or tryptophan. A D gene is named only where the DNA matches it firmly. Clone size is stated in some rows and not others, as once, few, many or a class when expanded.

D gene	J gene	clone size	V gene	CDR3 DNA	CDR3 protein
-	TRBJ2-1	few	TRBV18	TGTGCCAGCTCACCACCAATGGCTAGCAGTTACAATGAGCAGTTCTTC	CASSPPMASSYNEQFF
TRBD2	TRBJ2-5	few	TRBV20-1	TGCAGTGCCCTGGGGAGCGGGACTATCATGGAGACCCAGTACTTC	CSALGSGTIMETQYF
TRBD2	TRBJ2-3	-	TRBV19	TGTGCCAGTAGAACCCTAGAGGCGGGAGAGAGAGATACGCAGTATTTT	CASRTLEAGERDTQYF
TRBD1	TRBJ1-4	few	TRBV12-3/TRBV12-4	TGTGCCAGCAGTGGGGGTAGGGGGACAGGGAGAGCAACTAATGAAAAACTGTTTTTT	CASSGGRGTGRATNEKLFF
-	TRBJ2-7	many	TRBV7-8	TGTGCCAGCAGCTTAGCGGACCATTCCTACGAGCAGTACTTC	CASSLADHSYEQYF
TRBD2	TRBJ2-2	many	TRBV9	TGTGCCAGCAGCGTAGCGGGAGGGCCGAACGGGGAGCTGTTTTTT	CASSVAGGPNGELFF
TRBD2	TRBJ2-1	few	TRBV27	TGTGCCAGCCGATTATTGACTAGCGGGAGGCCCGTCTCCTACAATGAGCAGTTCTTC	CASRLLTSGRPVSYNEQFF
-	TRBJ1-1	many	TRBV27	TGTGCCAGCAGTCCTGCGCCAAAGAACACTGAAGCTTTCTTT	CASSPAPKNTEAFF
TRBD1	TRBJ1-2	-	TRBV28	TGTGCCAGCAGTTCCTTACTCGGGACAGGGGTAGAGGGCTACACCTTC	CASSSLLGTGVEGYTF
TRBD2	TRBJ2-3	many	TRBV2	TGTGCCAGCAGGGGAAGGACTAGCGGAGCAGATACGCAGTATTTT	CASRGRTSGADTQYF
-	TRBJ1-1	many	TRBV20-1	TGCAGTGCTCAGGGGCTCGCTGAAGCTTTCTTT	CSAQGLAEAFF
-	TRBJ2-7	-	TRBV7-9	TGTGCCAGCAGCAAGTCCGGGGGCTGGGACGAGCAGTACTTC	CASSKSGGWDEQYF
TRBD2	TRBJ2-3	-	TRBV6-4	TGTGCCAGCCGGCCGGGACTAGCGGACACAGATACGCAGTATTTT	CASRPGLADTDTQYF
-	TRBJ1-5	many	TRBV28	TGTGCCAGCAGTATGACCGGGACACTAAATTGGAATCAGCCCCAGCATTTT	CASSMTGTLNWNQPQHF